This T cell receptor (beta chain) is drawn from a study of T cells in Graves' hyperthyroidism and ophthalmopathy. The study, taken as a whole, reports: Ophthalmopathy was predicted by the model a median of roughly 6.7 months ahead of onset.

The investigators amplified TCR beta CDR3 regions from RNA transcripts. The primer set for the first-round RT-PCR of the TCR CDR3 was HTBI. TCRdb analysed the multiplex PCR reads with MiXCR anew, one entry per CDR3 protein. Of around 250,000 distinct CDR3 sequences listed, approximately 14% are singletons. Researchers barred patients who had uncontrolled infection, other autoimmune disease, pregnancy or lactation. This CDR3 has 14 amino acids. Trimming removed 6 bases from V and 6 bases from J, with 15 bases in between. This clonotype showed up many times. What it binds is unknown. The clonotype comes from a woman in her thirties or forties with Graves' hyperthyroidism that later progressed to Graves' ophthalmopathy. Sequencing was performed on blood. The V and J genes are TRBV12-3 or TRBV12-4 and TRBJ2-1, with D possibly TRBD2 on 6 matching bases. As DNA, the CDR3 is TGTGCCAGCAGAATATCTCGGAGGGCCAATGAGCAGTTCTTC. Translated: CASRISRRANEQFF.